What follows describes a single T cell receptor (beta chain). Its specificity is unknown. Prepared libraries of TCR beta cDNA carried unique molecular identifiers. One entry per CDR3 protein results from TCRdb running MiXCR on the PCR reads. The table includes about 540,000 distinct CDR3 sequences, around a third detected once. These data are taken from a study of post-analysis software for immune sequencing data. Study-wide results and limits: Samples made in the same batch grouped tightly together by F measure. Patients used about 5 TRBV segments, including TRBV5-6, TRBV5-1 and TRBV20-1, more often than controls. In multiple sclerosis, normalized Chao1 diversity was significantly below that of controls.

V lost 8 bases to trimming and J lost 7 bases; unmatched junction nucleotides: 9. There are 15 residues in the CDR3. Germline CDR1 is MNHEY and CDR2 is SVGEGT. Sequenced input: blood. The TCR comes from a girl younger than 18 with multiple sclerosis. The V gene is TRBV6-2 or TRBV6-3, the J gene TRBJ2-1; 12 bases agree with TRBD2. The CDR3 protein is CASGPGLAGINEQFF. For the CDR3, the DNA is TGTGCCAGCGGACCGGGACTAGCGGGTATAAATGAGCAGTTCTTC.